This T cell receptor (beta chain) derives from a study of cytomegalovirus exposure and HLA in healthy donors. V lost 3 bases to trimming and J lost 3 bases; unmatched junction nucleotides: 3. The CDR3 has 15 residues. Germline assignment: CDR1 MNHEY and CDR2 SMNVEV (reference sequence). Primers: 60 Vbeta forward and 13 Jbeta reverse. Repertoires were generated with immunoSEQ multiplex PCR, while TCRdb's copy carries only in-frame clones and drops some. The sample totals around 78,000 clones; its top ten clones hold 3.8%. The receptor was isolated from a young man in good health and CMV-seropositive. This chain uses TRBV27 with TRBJ2-7; 12 bases match TRBD2. Sequences were obtained from PBMCs. DNA of the CDR3: TGTGCCAGCAGTTTGACGGGACTAGCGGGCTACGAGCAGTACTTC. Translating it yields CASSLTGLAGYEQYF.